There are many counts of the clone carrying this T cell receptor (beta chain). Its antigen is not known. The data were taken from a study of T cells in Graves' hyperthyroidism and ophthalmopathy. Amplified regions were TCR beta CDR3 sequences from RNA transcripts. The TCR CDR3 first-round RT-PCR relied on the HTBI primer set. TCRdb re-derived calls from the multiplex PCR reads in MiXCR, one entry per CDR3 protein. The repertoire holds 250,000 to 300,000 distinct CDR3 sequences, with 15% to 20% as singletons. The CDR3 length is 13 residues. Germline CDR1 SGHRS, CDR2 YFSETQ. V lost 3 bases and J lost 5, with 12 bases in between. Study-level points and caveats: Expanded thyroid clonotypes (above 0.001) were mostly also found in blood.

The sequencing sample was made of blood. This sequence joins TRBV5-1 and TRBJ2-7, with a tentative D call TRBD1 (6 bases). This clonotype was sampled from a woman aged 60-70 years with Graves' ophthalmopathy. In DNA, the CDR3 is TGCGCCAGCAGCTCGGGACACTACGACGAGCAGTACTTC. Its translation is CASSSGHYDEQYF.